Listed below are T cell receptor beta chains from one sample, sequenced in a study of cytomegalovirus exposure and HLA in healthy donors. Libraries were prepared by immunoSEQ multiplex PCR; TCRdb keeps only in-frame clonotypes and omits some of them. The sample has approximately 140,000 clones; about three quarters are singletons. The sample taken for sequencing was PBMCs. The receptors were gathered from a woman aged 60-75 years in good health and CMV-seropositive. The CDR3 runs from the conserved cysteine through the conserved F or W. D genes are given only for firm matches. Some rows have no size entry. The others give once, few or many, or a class for an expanded clone.

>TRBJ2-3|-|-|TRBV7-9
CASSLGQPGDTQYF
TGTGCCAGCAGCTTAGGGCAGCCGGGGGATACGCAGTATTTT
>TRBJ2-5|-|-|TRBV5-4
CASSLPSGRETQYF
TGTGCCAGCAGCTTGCCCAGCGGAAGAGAGACCCAGTACTTC
>TRBJ1-6|-|-|TRBV6-5
CASNLQGGIGSPLHF
TGTGCCAGCAACCTACAGGGAGGGATTGGATCACCCCTCCACTTT
>TRBJ1-5|-|-|TRBV13
CASSLGSNQTQHF
TGTGCCAGCAGCTTAGGTAGCAATCAGACCCAGCATTTT
>TRBJ1-5|-|-|TRBV5-4
CASSLETGRPQHF
TGTGCCAGCAGCTTGGAAACTGGTCGGCCCCAGCATTTT
>TRBJ2-2|-|few|TRBV10-3
CAISSADRVNTGELFF
TGTGCCATCAGCTCAGCGGACAGAGTGAACACCGGGGAGCTGTTTTTT
>TRBJ1-5|TRBD1|-|TRBV2
CAGGQDSNQPQHF
TGTGCCGGGGGACAGGATAGCAATCAGCCCCAGCATTTT
>TRBJ2-7|-|few|TRBV6-6
CASSPTGSLSYEQYF
TGTGCCAGCAGCCCGACAGGATCCCTCTCCTACGAGCAGTACTTC
>TRBJ2-3|TRBD2|-|TRBV10-3
CAISESRGAPDTQYF
TGTGCCATCAGTGAGTCGCGGGGGGCCCCAGATACGCAGTATTTT
>TRBJ2-3|-|-|TRBV6-1
CASSPRDSITDTQYF
TGTGCCAGCAGTCCACGGGATTCTATCACAGATACGCAGTATTTT
>TRBJ2-2|TRBD1|-|TRBV5-6
CASSLALQGANTGELFF
TGTGCCAGCAGCTTGGCCCTACAGGGGGCGAACACCGGGGAGCTGTTTTTT
>TRBJ2-7|-|few|TRBV25-1
CASSEQRTGQYF
TGTGCCAGCAGTGAGCAACGGACTGGGCAGTACTTC
>TRBJ1-5|-|-|TRBV7-6
CASSLAGGNQPQHF
TGTGCCAGCAGCTTAGCGGGGGGTAATCAGCCCCAGCATTTT
>TRBJ1-2|TRBD1|-|TRBV6-1
CASSEIVGQAYYGYTF
TGTGCCAGCAGTGAAATTGTAGGACAGGCTTACTATGGCTACACCTTC
>TRBJ2-7|-|-|TRBV19
CASSDALGLTSYEQYF
TGTGCCAGTAGTGACGCGTTGGGACTGACTTCCTACGAGCAGTACTTC
>TRBJ1-1|TRBD1|-|TRBV6-1
CASSTTGLAFF
TGTGCCAGCAGCACGACAGGGTTAGCTTTCTTT
>TRBJ1-3|-|-|TRBV11-2
CASSTQPVDSSGNTIYF
TGTGCCAGCAGCACCCAACCCGTGGACAGCTCTGGAAACACCATATATTTT
>TRBJ2-7|TRBD1|-|TRBV6-5
CASSPLQGVTYEQYF
TGTGCCAGCAGTCCGTTACAGGGGGTAACCTACGAGCAGTACTTC
>TRBJ2-7|TRBD1|-|TRBV28
CASSPDRGSAYEQYF
TGTGCCAGCAGCCCGGACAGGGGATCCGCCTACGAGCAGTACTTC
>TRBJ2-7|TRBD1|-|TRBV18
CASSPGQGFSYEQYF
TGTGCCAGCTCACCAGGACAGGGATTCTCCTACGAGCAGTACTTC
>TRBJ2-1|-|-|TRBV6-5
CASSYSAGPYYNEQFF
TGTGCCAGCAGTTACTCGGCAGGGCCCTACTACAATGAGCAGTTCTTC
>TRBJ1-1|-|-|TRBV7-8
CASSLEMNTEAFF
TGTGCCAGCAGCTTGGAGATGAACACTGAAGCTTTCTTT
>TRBJ2-1|TRBD2|-|TRBV27
CASSWRLSSGGTSYNEQFF
TGTGCCAGCAGTTGGCGGTTGTCTAGCGGGGGGACATCCTACAATGAGCAGTTCTTC
>TRBJ1-2|TRBD1|-|TRBV5-1
CASSPGTVVGYTF
TGCGCCAGCAGCCCTGGGACAGTAGTTGGCTACACCTTC
>TRBJ1-4|-|-|TRBV19
CASNDRANEKLFF
TGTGCCAGTAATGACAGAGCTAATGAAAAACTGTTTTTT
>TRBJ1-4|TRBD1|few|TRBV7-7
CASSPGTGVNEKLFF
TGTGCCAGCAGCCCAGGGACAGGGGTTAATGAAAAACTGTTTTTT
>TRBJ1-3|TRBD1|few|TRBV12-5
CASGLATGQGASGNTIYF
TGTGCTAGTGGTTTGGCCACGGGACAGGGGGCGAGCGGAAACACCATATATTTT
>TRBJ1-2|TRBD1|-|TRBV19
CASTGTALFSYTF
TGTGCCAGTACCGGGACAGCCTTATTTAGCTACACCTTC
>TRBJ1-1|TRBD1|-|TRBV4-1
CASSQVVGGAEAFF
TGCGCCAGCAGCCAAGTAGTAGGGGGCGCTGAAGCTTTCTTT
>TRBJ2-2|-|-|TRBV7-2
CASSLAAVNTGELFF
TGTGCCAGCAGCTTAGCAGCGGTGAACACCGGGGAGCTGTTTTTT
>TRBJ1-5|-|-|TRBV5-1
CASSYGGYGQPQHF
TGCGCCAGCTCCTACGGGGGGTATGGTCAGCCCCAGCATTTT
>TRBJ1-6|-|-|TRBV19
CASSLQTGSYNSPLHF
TGTGCCAGTAGTCTCCAAACAGGGTCCTATAATTCACCCCTCCACTTT
>TRBJ2-7|-|-|TRBV6-6
CATSTSLFSAYEQYF
TGTGCCACCTCTACGTCACTTTTCTCTGCCTACGAGCAGTACTTC
>TRBJ1-1|-|few|TRBV6-1
CASSEAWPNTEAFF
TGTGCCAGCAGTGAAGCCTGGCCGAACACTGAAGCTTTCTTT
>TRBJ2-5|TRBD1|-|TRBV5-5
CASSSGQGMMETQYF
TGTGCCAGCAGCTCCGGACAGGGAATGATGGAGACCCAGTACTTC
>TRBJ1-1|TRBD1|-|TRBV10-1
CASSGSLGQGPNTEAFF
TGCGCCAGCAGTGGAAGTCTTGGACAGGGCCCCAACACTGAAGCTTTCTTT
>TRBJ1-1|TRBD1|-|TRBV5-6
CASSLRTGGGTEAFF
TGTGCCAGCAGCCTGAGGACAGGGGGTGGCACTGAAGCTTTCTTT
>TRBJ2-6|-|-|TRBV7-8
CASSFHRAGANVLTF
TGTGCCAGCAGCTTTCACAGGGCTGGGGCCAACGTCCTGACTTTC
>TRBJ2-5|-|-|TRBV7-2
CASSSAGAYETQYF
TGTGCCAGCAGCTCCGCCGGAGCTTATGAGACCCAGTACTTC
>TRBJ1-2|-|-|TRBV6-1
CASSEDGANYGYTF
TGTGCCAGCAGCGAGGATGGAGCTAACTATGGCTACACCTTC
>TRBJ2-2|-|-|TRBV4-2
CASSQERWQANTGELFF
TGTGCCAGCAGCCAAGAAAGATGGCAGGCCAACACCGGGGAGCTGTTTTTT